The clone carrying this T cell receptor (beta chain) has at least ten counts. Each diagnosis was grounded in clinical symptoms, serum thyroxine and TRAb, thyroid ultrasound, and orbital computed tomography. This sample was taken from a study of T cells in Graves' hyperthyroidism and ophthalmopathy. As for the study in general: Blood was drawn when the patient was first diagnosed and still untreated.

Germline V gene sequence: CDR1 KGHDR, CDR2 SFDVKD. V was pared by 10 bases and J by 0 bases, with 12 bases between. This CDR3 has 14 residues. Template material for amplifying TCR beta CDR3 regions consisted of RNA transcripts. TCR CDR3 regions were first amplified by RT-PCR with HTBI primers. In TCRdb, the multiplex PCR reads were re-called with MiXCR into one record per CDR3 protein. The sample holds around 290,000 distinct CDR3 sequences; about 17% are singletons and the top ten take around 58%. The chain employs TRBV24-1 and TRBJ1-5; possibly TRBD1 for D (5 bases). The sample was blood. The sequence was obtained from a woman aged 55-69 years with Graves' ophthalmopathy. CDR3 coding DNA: TGTGCCACTGGGACGGACCTTAGCAATCAGCCCCAGCATTTT. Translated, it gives CATGTDLSNQPQHF.